These 9 T cell receptor beta chains share one sample of origin, sequenced in a study of T cells in localized non-small cell lung cancer. The data were produced by immunoSEQ multiplex PCR, yet TCRdb's version contains in-frame clones alone and is incomplete. The table shows 39,000 or so clones, with roughly four fifths occurring only once. The sample in question was PBMCs, obtained before any cancer treatment. Receptors were obtained from a man aged 35 to 69 with stage II lung adenocarcinoma.

This chain uses TRBV2 with TRBJ2-2; 7 bases map to TRBD2. CDR1 SNHLY and CDR2 FYNNEI come from the germline V gene. With V trimmed by 4 bases and J by 4 bases, 9 bases remained unmatched. This CDR3 has 16 residues. CDR3 bases: TGTGCCAGCAGTGTTAGCGGGCCAGGAAGCACCGGGGAGCTGTTTTTT. This gives the protein CASSVSGPGSTGELFF.

This clone was found a few times. The chain uses TRBV10-3 and TRBJ2-5, with TRBD2 matching over 14 bases. The junction had 11 bases not matched to a gene; V was cut back by 10 bases and J by 10 bases. The length of the CDR3 is 14 residues. Germline V gene lookup returns CDR1 ENHRY and CDR2 SYGVKD. The DNA for the CDR3 is TGTGCCACCCAGGGACTAGCGGGAGCTGAGGACCAGTACTTC. It specifies CATQGLAGAEDQYF.

The chain is built from TRBV28 and TRBJ2-7; no firm D call. Trimming cost V 4 bases and J 8 bases, with 9 bases left between them. The length of the CDR3 is 11 residues. Germline lookup yields CDR1 MDHEN and CDR2 SYDVKM. For the CDR3, the DNA is TGTGCCAGCAGTTCATCGGCTCAGCAGTACTTC. Translation: CASSSSAQQYF.

The V call is TRBV9, the J call TRBJ2-7, with D hard to call. Germline V gene data show CDR1 as SGDLS and CDR2 as YYNGEE. This CDR3 has 13 amino acids. Trimming took off 3 bases at V and 6 bases at J, with 13 bases between the two ends. This CDR3 is CASSEWGRGEQYF. In nucleotides, the CDR3 is TGTGCCAGCAGCGAGTGGGGTCGTGGCGAGCAGTACTTC.

The rearrangement links TRBV29-1 to TRBJ1-1; possible D gene TRBD1, 6 bases. The CDR3 extends over 16 amino acids. Trimming removed 3 bases from V and 1 base from J, with 18 bases in between. Germline assignment: CDR1 SQVTM and CDR2 ANQGSEA. The CDR3 region is CSVEGVAGGANTEAFF. CDR3 sequence (DNA): TGCAGCGTTGAGGGGGTCGCTGGGGGGGCGAACACTGAAGCTTTCTTT. Combining the CDR3 with reference TRBV29-1 and TRBJ1-1 gives the whole variable domain SAVISQKPSRDICQRGTSLTIQCQVDSQVTMMFWYRQQPGQSLTLIATANQGSEATYESGFVIDKFPISRPNLTFSTLTVSNMSPEDSSIYLCSVEGVAGGANTEAFFGQGTRLTVV.

In DNA form, the CDR3 reads TGTGCCAGCTCACCACCGGGGAGGGAATGGCCCATAGAGACCCAGTACTTC. This translates into CASSPPGREWPIETQYF. The chain links TRBV18 to TRBJ2-5; 7 nucleotides align to TRBD2. The CDR3 extends over 17 amino acids. The V and J ends lost 0 bases and 4 bases, in that order; junction bases with no gene match: 11. CDR1 and CDR2 from the germline V gene are KGHSH and LQKENI. Combining the CDR3 with reference TRBV18 and TRBJ2-5 gives the whole variable domain NAGVMQNPRHLVRRRGQEARLRCSPMKGHSHVYWYRQLPEEGLKFMVYLQKENIIDESGMPKERFSAEFPKEGPSILRIQQVVRGDSAAYFCASSPPGREWPIETQYFGPGTRLLVL.

The V gene is TRBV14, the J gene TRBJ1-1; D not resolved. V gave up 1 base and J gave up 5 bases, with 17 bases separating them. CDR1 is SGHDN, CDR2 FVKESK, per germline. The CDR3 contains 16 residues. In DNA, the CDR3 is TGTGCCAGCAGCCAAGTGAGGGCTATGATTAAGACTGAAGCTTTCTTT. Amino acids: CASSQVRAMIKTEAFF.

The chain recombines TRBV5-6 with TRBJ2-7; D uncertain. Germline CDR1 reads SGHDT; CDR2 reads YYEEEE. The ends were cut back, 0 bases at V and 3 bases at J, with 7 bases in the middle. This CDR3 spans 13 amino acids. The CDR3 is CASSLGIDYEQYF. CDR3 nucleotide sequence: TGTGCCAGCAGCTTGGGCATAGACTACGAGCAGTACTTC.

V gene TRBV6-5 combines with J gene TRBJ2-7; D not resolved. Germline values: CDR1 MNHEY, CDR2 SVGAGI. CDR3 length equals 14 residues. The V end lost 7 bases, the J end lost 0 bases, and 13 bases lay between the germline ends. The CDR3: CASNLDGNSYEQYF. The CDR3 nucleotides are TGTGCCAGCAACCTGGACGGAAACTCCTACGAGCAGTACTTC.